This T cell receptor beta chain was sequenced for a study of PD-L1 blockade in urothelial cancer. Study details: Atezolizumab was started by patients in about 2014 at 1,200 mg intravenously every 3 weeks. Median blood clonality was around 0.086, with 82,636 unique TCRs. Regarding the study as a whole: Better progression-free and overall survival followed lower pretreatment blood clonality.

Locally advanced or metastatic urothelial carcinoma affected the patients. Sequenced by immunoSEQ multiplex PCR; TCRdb stores in-frame clones only, minus some. The table includes around 40,000 clones, 85% to 90% detected once. The CDR3 contains 11 residues. The V end was cut by 2 bases, the J end by 8 bases, with 6 bases between. Germline V gene lookup returns CDR1 SNHLY and CDR2 FYNNEI. This clone occurred a few times. Its antigen remains unidentified. This specimen consisted of PBMCs, obtained around atezolizumab (anti-PD-L1) treatment. This sequence joins TRBV2 and TRBJ1-2; D gene unclear. The receptor was isolated from a man aged 55 to 69 with urothelial cancer. The CDR3 DNA follows: TGTGCCAGCAGTGAATCCGAGGGCTACACCTTC. It specifies CASSESEGYTF.